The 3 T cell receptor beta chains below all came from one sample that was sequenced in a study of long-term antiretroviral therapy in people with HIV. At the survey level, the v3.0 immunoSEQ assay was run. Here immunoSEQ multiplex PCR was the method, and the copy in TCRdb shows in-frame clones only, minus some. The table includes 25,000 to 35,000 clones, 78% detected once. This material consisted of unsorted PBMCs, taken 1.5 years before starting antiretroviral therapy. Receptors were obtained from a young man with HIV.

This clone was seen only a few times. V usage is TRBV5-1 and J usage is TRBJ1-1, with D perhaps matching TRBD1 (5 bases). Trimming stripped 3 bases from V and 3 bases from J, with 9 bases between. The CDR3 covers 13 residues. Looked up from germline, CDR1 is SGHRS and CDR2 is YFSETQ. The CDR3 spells CASSYTGYTEAFF. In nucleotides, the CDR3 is TGCGCCAGCAGCTATACAGGCTACACTGAAGCTTTCTTT. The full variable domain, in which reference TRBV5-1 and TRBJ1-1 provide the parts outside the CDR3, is KAGVTQTPRYLIKTRGQQVTLSCSPISGHRSVSWYQQTPGQGLQFLFEYFSETQRNKGNFPGRFSGRQFSNSRSEMNVSTLELGDSALYLCASSYTGYTEAFFGQGTRLTVV.

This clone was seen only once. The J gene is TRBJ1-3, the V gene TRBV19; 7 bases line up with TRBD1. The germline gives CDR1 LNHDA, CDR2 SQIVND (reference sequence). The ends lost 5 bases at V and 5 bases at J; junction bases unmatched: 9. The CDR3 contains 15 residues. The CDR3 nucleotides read TGTGCCAGTAGTGGATCCGGGACAGCCAGAAACACCATATATTTT. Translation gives CASSGSGTARNTIYF.

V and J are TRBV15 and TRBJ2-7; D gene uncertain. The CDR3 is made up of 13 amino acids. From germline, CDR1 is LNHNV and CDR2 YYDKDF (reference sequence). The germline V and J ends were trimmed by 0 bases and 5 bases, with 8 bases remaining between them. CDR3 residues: CATSRESWDEQYF. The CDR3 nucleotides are TGTGCCACCAGCAGAGAGTCTTGGGACGAGCAGTACTTC.